This T cell receptor beta chain was recovered during a study of cytomegalovirus exposure and HLA in healthy donors. The study's findings and limits: A later analysis linked about 17,000 TCR beta sequences to HLA alleles at 0.05 false discovery rate. In vitro assays verified that three CMV-associated chains recognized CMV antigens specifically.

V gave up 3 bases and J gave up 1 base, with 6 bases separating them. The CDR3 runs 14 residues. Germline CDR1 reads SEHNR; CDR2 reads FQNEAQ (reference sequence). Use of 60 Vbeta and 13 Jbeta primers characterized the PCR. The data were produced by immunoSEQ multiplex PCR, yet TCRdb's version contains in-frame clones alone and is incomplete. The sample yields some 130,000 clones, roughly 82% seen once. This clone was seen a few times. Its antigen is as yet unknown. The sequenced sample was PBMCs. The chain is built from TRBV7-9 and TRBJ2-2, with D unclear. This TCR was recovered from a male donor in good health and CMV-seropositive. CDR3 nucleotide sequence: TGTGCCAGCAGCTTTCCAGGGAACACCGGGGAGCTGTTTTTT. Translation gives CASSFPGNTGELFF.